This TCR beta chain stems from a study of regulatory T cells in long-lasting Graves disease (dated by TCRdb to the early 2020s). About the investigation overall: Persistent Graves' disease was defined as persistently positive TSH receptor autoantibodies together with antithyroid drug treatment for over 5 years. On average, persistent Graves' disease patients in the clinical cohort had been on antithyroid drugs for about 9.7 years. The study was conducted in China and was registered as a clinical trial. This study used TCR sequencing and RNA sequencing of peripheral blood to compare persistent Graves' disease patients against newly diagnosed Graves' disease patients. A total of roughly 33 samples were covered by TCR sequencing, comprising some 13 persistent and 20 or so newly diagnosed Graves' disease patients. What the authors observed across the whole study: Compared with newly diagnosed patients, patients with persistent Graves' disease had lower TCR Shannon entropy and fewer highly expanded clones, which suggests clonal expansion. The small sample size was acknowledged by the authors as a limitation that may reduce accuracy. Sequencing and analysis were restricted to the TCR beta chain. Peripheral blood alone was examined, since thyroid tissue, which constituted the primary lesion, could not be accessed. Patients with persistent disease shared more public clonotypes (approximately 2,500) than newly diagnosed patients did (around 1,000). Persistent disease showed preferential use of TRBV28, TRBJ1-2 and TRBJ2-5, whereas newly diagnosed disease favored TRBV20-1 and TRBJ2-1.

According to the germline V gene (reference sequence), CDR1 reads PRHDT and CDR2 reads FYEKMQ. Reading from cysteine to phenylalanine, the CDR3 counts 16 amino acids. This entry keeps only the CDR3 DNA: 48 bases, framed from base 1. V ends up 4 bases short and J 3 bases short, with an unmatched junction base count of 6. Remarks on this clonotype: The antigen it binds to is not known. Base qualities are not provided; no much larger clone lies one nucleotide away.

The library was prepared using multiplex PCR. The sequencing machine was an Illumina HiSeq 4000. TCR beta libraries were built with iRepertoire HTBI primers and Arm-PCR amplification of CDR3 regions. Gel purification was performed on PCR products prior to sequencing. For the original study's pipeline: Across samples, 60 to 70 TRBV and 13 to 15 TRBJ segments were identified and used for gene usage analysis of CDR3 amino acid clonotypes. COPE and FqMerger were used to merge the filtered high-quality paired reads into contigs. BLAST was used to align contigs to IMGT TRBV, TRBD and TRBJ reference genes, with CDR3 defined following IMGT. Clonotypes above 0.1% frequency were classified as highly expanded clones. Shannon entropy was used to measure repertoire diversity, and the Gini coefficient was used to measure V-J evenness. A clonotype found in more than one individual was treated as public. Using fastp at Q25 and MiXCR, TCRdb reprocessed the public reads and kept productive beta chains. Rows merge per CDR3 protein into single entries with the most common DNA and genes. TCRdb, not the original authors, processed these V and J calls. In this sample the table shows roughly 300,000 distinct CDR3 sequences, around 20% of which occur a single time. The ten largest clonotypes hold just under 30% of the sample.

According to the study, the label for this sample's time point signals: persistent/refractory GD, antithyroid drugs over 5 years with positive TRAb. RNA was extracted from PBMCs in TRIzol for both TCR sequencing and RNA sequencing. Graves' disease was diagnosed according to American Thyroid Association guidelines. Patients were recruited from an endocrinology department in Xi'an, China. From each patient, around 9 milliliters of peripheral blood was collected into an EDTA anticoagulant tube. Ficoll Paque Plus density gradient separation was used to isolate PBMCs, and no further T cell sorting was done. An Agilent 2100 Bioanalyzer and agarose gel were used to check RNA quality, while a NanoDrop 2000 measured RNA concentration.

Rearrangement joined TRBV13 to TRBJ2-3, and 11 junction bases match TRBD1. The sample consisted of peripheral blood mononuclear cells (PBMCs), taken when the disease was refractory, from a patient treated with antithyroid drugs. The source of this sequence is a female donor with Graves disease. In nucleotide form, the sequence is TGTGCCAGCAGCTCACAGGACAGGGGGCAAACAGATACGCAGTATTTT. Its amino acids are CASSSQDRGQTDTQYF.